Shown below are 31 T cell receptor beta chains from a single sample sequenced in a study of shared clonotypes between healthy human individuals. Libraries were prepared by immunoSEQ multiplex PCR; TCRdb keeps only in-frame clonotypes and omits some of them. The repertoire holds 2 million to 2.5 million clones, 90% to 96% seen once, with approximately 0.13% in the top ten. Sequencing used naive CD4+ T cells sorted from blood. Sample subset: CD45RA+ positively selected. Source of these receptors: a young man in good health.

This clone was seen once. The chain couples TRBV21-1 to TRBJ1-1; TRBD1, the table's D call, was not compared with the DNA. TRBV21-1 counts as a pseudogene. This CDR3 spans 13 amino acids. The CDR3 DNA sequence: TGTGCCAGCAGCAGGAATCGACATCCTGAAGCTTTCTTT. This gives the protein CASSRNRHPEAFF.

The gene calls are TRBV5-1 and TRBJ2-3; D call uncertain. Germline-derived CDR1 and CDR2 are SGHRS and YFSETQ. CDR3 size: 14 residues. The V end lost 0 bases, the J end lost 6 bases, and 11 bases lay between the germline ends. The CDR3 bases are TGCGCCAGCAGCTTGGACAGAAATAGGGATACGCAGTATTTT. Its protein is CASSLDRNRDTQYF.

The rearrangement joins TRBV6-1 to TRBJ1-5; D remains unclear. The CDR3 contains 13 residues. From germline, CDR1 is MNHNS and CDR2 SASEGT. Trimming stripped 3 bases from V and 4 bases from J, with 7 bases between. DNA of the CDR3: TGTGCCAGCAGTGACGTCAGTAATCAGCCCCAGCATTTT. It is translated as CASSDVSNQPQHF.

Comments on this clone: This could be a read error, since a much larger clone is one nucleotide away. The identical CDR3 is also encoded by other nucleotide sequences in the sample. The genes are TRBV5-1 and TRBJ2-7; D unresolved. Germline V gene sequence: CDR1 SGHRS, CDR2 YFSETQ. CDR3 length: 11 amino acids. Trimming stripped 4 bases from V and 0 bases from J, with 2 bases between. The CDR3 DNA follows: TGCGCCAGCAGCCCCTCCTACGAGCAGTACTTC. Its protein is CASSPSYEQYF.

The rearrangement uses TRBV21-1 and TRBJ1-2. TRBV21-1 is a pseudogene locus. There are 14 residues in the CDR3. The CDR3 loop is CASTLGEMDYGYTF. The CDR3 nucleotides are TGTGCCAGCACCCTAGGGGAGATGGACTATGGCTACACCTTC.

The V gene is TRBV5-8, the J gene TRBJ1-2; the match to TRBD1 covers 8 bases. The CDR3 is made up of 13 amino acids. Germline V gene data show CDR1 as SGHTS and CDR2 as YDEGEE. J gave up 6 bases and V 3 bases, and 4 bases lay outside the gene matches. CDR3 sequence reads: CASSSGQGNGYTF. CDR3 sequence (DNA): TGTGCCAGCAGCTCCGGACAGGGTAATGGCTACACCTTC.

Turning to this clone: This specimen includes other DNA sequences encoding the same CDR3. The chain carries TRBV18 and TRBJ2-7; D unclear. There are 13 residues in the CDR3. The germline CDR1 and CDR2 sequences are KGHSH and LQKENI. V lost 3 bases and J 0 bases, leaving 6 bases between the germline ends. In DNA, the CDR3 is TGTGCCAGCTCACCGTCGACCTCCTACGAGCAGTACTTC. It encodes CASSPSTSYEQYF.

The V call is TRBV6-6, the J call TRBJ2-1; 13 bases line up with TRBD2. Germline V lookup: CDR1 MNHNY, CDR2 SVGAGI (reference sequence). With V trimmed by 7 bases and J by 6 bases, 6 bases remained unmatched. This CDR3 has 15 residues. DNA for the CDR3: TGTGCCAGCACCGACGGACTAGCGGGAGTCAATGAGCAGTTCTTC. This codes for CASTDGLAGVNEQFF.

The chain recombines TRBV7-9 with TRBJ2-3, with D perhaps TRBD1 (5 bases). Between the trimmed V and J ends, which lost 3 bases and 6 bases, there was a span of 19 bases. Germline V gene data show CDR1 as SEHNR and CDR2 as FQNEAQ (reference sequence). The CDR3 spans 16 residues. The CDR3 spells CASSFYRPTTSDTQYF. CDR3 in DNA: TGTGCCAGCAGCTTTTACAGGCCTACCACATCGGATACGCAGTATTTT.

This clone was seen a single time. The chain is built from TRBV5-1 and TRBJ2-6; 7 bases fit TRBD1. CDR3 size: 18 residues. Germline V gene data show CDR1 as SGHRS and CDR2 as YFSETQ. Trimming took 4 bases from V and 0 from J; bases not matched to a gene: 10. CDR3 DNA: TGCGCCAGCAGCGCCCGCGCAGGGGGTGGCTCTGGGGCCAACGTCCTGACTTTC. Translated, it gives CASSARAGGGSGANVLTF.

CDR3 region: CASSFNGGVHEQYF. In nucleotides, the CDR3 is TGTGCCAGCAGCTTCAATGGGGGGGTACACGAGCAGTACTTC. V and J are TRBV9 and TRBJ2-7; 7 bases map to TRBD2. This CDR3 has 14 residues. Germline CDR1 and CDR2: SGDLS and YYNGEE. Trimming took 4 bases from V and 5 from J; bases not matched to a gene: 9.

The chain recombines TRBV11-2 with TRBJ1-4, with D maybe TRBD1 (6 bases). Germline V CDR1 and CDR2: SGHAT, FQNNGV. V lost 5 bases and J 0 bases, leaving 10 bases between the germline ends. CDR3 length equals 15 residues. As DNA, the CDR3 is TGTGCCAGCAGCCCGGGACAAGCAACTAATGAAAAACTGTTTTTT. It is translated as CASSPGQATNEKLFF.

Worth noting for this clone: The same CDR3 is also encoded by other DNA sequences in this sample. The chain employs TRBV10-3 and TRBJ1-4; D possibly corresponds to TRBD1 (5 bases). Trimming shortened V by 3 bases and J by 5 bases, and 13 bases separated the two germline ends. The CDR3 loop spans 15 amino acids. Germline CDR1 and CDR2: ENHRY and SYGVKD. CDR3 amino acids: CAISESGGANEKLFF. DNA for the CDR3: TGTGCCATCAGTGAATCGGGGGGTGCCAATGAAAAACTGTTTTTT.

The chain uses TRBV30 and TRBJ1-2; D is uncertain. The germline V and J ends were trimmed by 4 bases and 0 bases, with 12 bases remaining between them. The CDR3 loop spans 14 amino acids. Germline V gene sequence: CDR1 GTSNPN, CDR2 SVGIG (reference sequence). Here the CDR3 reads CAWIPRNPNYGYTF. The CDR3 nucleotides read TGTGCCTGGATCCCCCGTAACCCTAACTATGGCTACACCTTC.

The J gene is TRBJ1-2, the V gene TRBV5-1; 9 positions match TRBD1. This CDR3 comprises 14 residues. CDR1 SGHRS and CDR2 YFSETQ come from the germline V gene. Trimming cost V 4 bases and J 5 bases; bases outside gene matches: 6. CDR3 in amino acids: CASSPDRGIYGYTF. CDR3 DNA sequence: TGCGCCAGCAGCCCCGACAGGGGGATATATGGCTACACCTTC.

The V gene is TRBV10-2, the J gene TRBJ1-6; 7 bases agree with TRBD1. Per the germline V gene, CDR1 is WSHSY and CDR2 is SAAADI. Trimming at V came to 3 bases and at J to 8 bases, leaving 10 bases not matched to a gene. The CDR3 sequence is 16 residues long. CDR3 coding DNA: TGCGCCAGCAGTGACCACAGGGGCGTTGAGTATTCACCCCTCCACTTT. It yields the protein CASSDHRGVEYSPLHF.

The chain employs TRBV5-1 and TRBJ2-1, with TRBD2 matching 8 bases. The V segment lost 1 base and the J segment 7 bases; nucleotides outside the gene matches: 10. There are 16 residues in the CDR3. Germline V gives CDR1 SGHRS, CDR2 YFSETQ. CDR3 DNA sequence: TGCGCCAGCAGCTTGCGCTCCAGCGGGGGCCAAAATGAGCAGTTCTTC. It specifies CASSLRSSGGQNEQFF.

The J gene is TRBJ2-5, the V gene TRBV7-9; TRBD2 might be the D (5 bases). The CDR3 extends over 17 amino acids. Germline values: CDR1 SEHNR, CDR2 FQNEAQ (reference sequence). V lost 1 base to trimming and J lost 10 bases, with 25 bases between them. The CDR3 sequence: CASSLGLRAPAVPNQYF. The DNA for the CDR3 is TGTGCCAGCAGCTTAGGTTTGCGGGCCCCCGCGGTTCCCAACCAGTACTTC.

The count of this clone is one. The chain recombines TRBV6-5 with TRBJ1-2, with a tentative D call TRBD1 (6 bases). The germline V and J ends were trimmed by 6 bases and 1 base, with 15 bases remaining between them. Germline V gives CDR1 MNHEY, CDR2 SVGAGI. The CDR3 sequence is 15 residues long. CDR3 loop: CASSLGQNINYGYTF. The DNA for the CDR3 is TGTGCCAGCAGCCTAGGACAGAACATTAACTATGGCTACACCTTC.

The rearrangement links TRBV10-3 to TRBJ1-5; 9 bases line up with TRBD1. CDR3 size: 17 residues. Germline V CDR1 and CDR2: ENHRY, SYGVKD. With V trimmed by 9 bases and J by 1 base, 13 bases remained unmatched. In DNA, the CDR3 is TGTGCCATATCCTCCGGACAGGGGAGTTCGAGCAATCAGCCCCAGCATTTT. This encodes CAISSGQGSSSNQPQHF.

The chain uses TRBV5-4 and TRBJ2-5, with D maybe TRBD1 (6 bases). This CDR3 has 14 amino acids. The germline V gene encodes CDR1 SGHNT and CDR2 YYREEE (reference sequence). The V and J ends lost 7 bases and 4 bases respectively, with 17 bases between them. This CDR3 reads CASGKGQKVETQYF. In DNA, the CDR3 is TGTGCCAGCGGCAAGGGACAAAAGGTAGAGACCCAGTACTTC.

V gene TRBV15 combines with J gene TRBJ2-5, with 9 bases matching TRBD2. The CDR3 is 14 amino acids. The germline V gene has CDR1 LNHNV and CDR2 YYDKDF (reference sequence). The V segment lost 7 bases and the J segment 0 bases; nucleotides outside the gene matches: 3. CDR3 sequence: CATKAGGNQETQYF. The CDR3 coding sequence is TGTGCCACCAAGGCGGGAGGGAACCAAGAGACCCAGTACTTC.

This clone was seen a single time. The rearrangement joins TRBV6-5 to TRBJ2-3, with 7 bases fitting TRBD1. The J segment lost 4 bases and the V segment lost 6 bases, leaving 1 base of the junction unmatched. Germline values: CDR1 MNHEY, CDR2 SVGAGI. CDR3 size: 12 residues. DNA of the CDR3: TGTGCCAGCAGAGGGACAGCAGATACGCAGTATTTT. Its translation is CASRGTADTQYF.

The chain is built from TRBV29-1 and TRBJ2-1; the match to TRBD2 covers 9 bases. Germline CDR1 and CDR2: SQVTM and ANQGSEA. V lost 0 bases, J lost 4 bases, and 7 bases stayed unmatched. The CDR3 runs to 16 residues. The CDR3 loop reads CSVEDPSLAGYNEQFF. Here the CDR3 DNA reads TGCAGCGTTGAAGACCCTAGTCTAGCGGGGTACAATGAGCAGTTCTTC.

Details on this clone: Other DNA sequences within the sample encode an identical CDR3. The V gene is TRBV5-6, the J gene TRBJ1-3; maybe TRBD1 (6 bases). CDR1 and CDR2 (germline): SGHDT, YYEEEE. The CDR3 runs to 15 residues. The V and J ends lost 0 bases and 1 base respectively, with 8 bases between them. The CDR3 nucleotides are TGTGCCAGCAGCTTGGACAGGGTGTCTGGAAACACCATATATTTT. It codes for CASSLDRVSGNTIYF.

The chain combines TRBV19 with TRBJ1-6; TRBD1 aligns across 11 bases. Per germline, CDR1 LNHDA and CDR2 SQIVND (reference sequence). The CDR3 spans 14 residues. V lost 8 bases and J lost 10; bases outside the gene matches: 7. CDR3 sequence reads: CASSWGTGGSPLHF. Written as DNA, the CDR3 is TGTGCCAGTTCATGGGGGACAGGGGGATCACCCCTCCACTTT.

This CDR3 reads CASSLPATGTVSGNTIYF. DNA for the CDR3: TGCGCCAGCAGCTTGCCCGCGACAGGGACCGTCTCTGGAAACACCATATATTTT. The V call is TRBV5-1, the J call TRBJ1-3; 7 bases fit TRBD1. CDR1 SGHRS and CDR2 YFSETQ come from the germline V gene. V lost 1 base and J lost 0; bases outside the gene matches: 10. The length of the CDR3 is 18 residues. Full variable domain (outside the CDR3, taken from reference TRBV5-1 and TRBJ1-3): KAGVTQTPRYLIKTRGQQVTLSCSPISGHRSVSWYQQTPGQGLQFLFEYFSETQRNKGNFPGRFSGRQFSNSRSEMNVSTLELGDSALYLCASSLPATGTVSGNTIYFGEGSWLTVV.

The genes are TRBV28 and TRBJ2-5; 11 bases line up with TRBD1. V was pared by 5 bases and J by 5 bases, with 7 bases of the junction left unmatched. Germline V gene data show CDR1 as MDHEN and CDR2 as SYDVKM. This CDR3 region has 15 residues. The CDR3 protein is CASSPMGQGDETQYF. CDR3 bases: TGTGCCAGCAGTCCTATGGGACAGGGGGATGAGACCCAGTACTTC.

V usage is TRBV6-5 and J usage is TRBJ2-7, with a tentative D call TRBD1 (5 bases). The ends were cut back, 11 bases at V and 3 bases at J, with 11 bases in the middle. There are 11 residues in the CDR3. Germline V gene data show CDR1 as MNHEY and CDR2 as SVGAGI. This CDR3 is CAVRARYEQYF. CDR3 nucleotide sequence: TGTGCCGTCAGGGCCCGCTACGAGCAGTACTTC.

The genes are TRBV6-1 and TRBJ1-5; 8 positions agree with TRBD1. Germline loops: CDR1 MNHNS, CDR2 SASEGT. Germline trimming cut 2 bases from V and 4 bases from J; bases unmatched to any gene: 10. The CDR3 sequence is 17 residues long. CDR3 protein: CASSERPGQVFNQPQHF. The CDR3, as DNA: TGTGCCAGCAGTGAACGTCCGGGACAGGTGTTTAATCAGCCCCAGCATTTT.

The V call is TRBV9, the J call TRBJ2-5, with TRBD1 matching 7 bases. Germline CDR1 reads SGDLS; CDR2 reads YYNGEE. This CDR3 is built from 14 residues. V shed 3 bases, J shed 7 bases, and the junction held 9 bases outside the gene matches. The CDR3 loop is CASSANRGMGTQYF. The CDR3 nucleotides read TGTGCCAGCAGCGCAAACAGGGGCATGGGGACCCAGTACTTC.